Sequencing of this TCR beta chain was carried out in a study of shared clonotypes between healthy human individuals. Study in general: The plates for each donor numbered three CD4 naive, three CD4 memory, two CD8 naive and one CD8 memory. Points from the study as a whole: When compared with the clonotypes that were shared by all four sorted-subset donors, the non-shared clonotypes turned out to have lower generation probabilities.

Free of recent acute infections or vaccinations, the donors were healthy HIV-negative adults. On this clone itself: What it recognizes is unknown.

Original handling: Sequence data from immunoSEQ were junction-only and lacked quality scores; consequently, filtering differed. Only in-frame clones appear in the TCRdb table, and some are missing; sequencing was by immunoSEQ multiplex PCR. V, J and clone size were drawn from that table, and D and trimming were deduced from the DNA. The table shows under 1,900,000 clones, with 98% occurring only once. The germline gives CDR1 ENHRY, CDR2 SYGVKD. V lost 1 base to trimming and J lost 8 bases, with 15 bases between them. CDR3 size: 15 residues. The rearrangement uses TRBV10-3 and TRBJ2-1; D may be TRBD2 (6 bases). Source material: naive CD4+ T cells sorted from blood. Subset denoted: CD45RA+ positively selected. This TCR derives from a man aged 25-45 years in good health. Here the CDR3 reads CAISEFLGGVDEQFF. For the CDR3, the DNA is TGTGCCATCAGTGAGTTTTTGGGAGGAGTTGATGAGCAGTTCTTC.